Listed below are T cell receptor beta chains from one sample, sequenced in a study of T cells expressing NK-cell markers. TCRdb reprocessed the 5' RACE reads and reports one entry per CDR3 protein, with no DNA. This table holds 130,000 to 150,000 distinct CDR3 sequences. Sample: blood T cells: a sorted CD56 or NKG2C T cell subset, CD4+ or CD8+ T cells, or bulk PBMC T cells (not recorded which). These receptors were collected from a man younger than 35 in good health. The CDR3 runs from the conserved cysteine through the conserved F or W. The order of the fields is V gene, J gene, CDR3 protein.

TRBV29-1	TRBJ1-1	CSVVAPGYGTEAFF
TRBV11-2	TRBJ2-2	CASSLGDSIDTGELFF
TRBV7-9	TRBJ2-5	CASSDLAGEGETQYF
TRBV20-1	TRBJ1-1	CSAPQGRGTEAFF
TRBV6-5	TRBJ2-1	CASTSELGGNEQFF
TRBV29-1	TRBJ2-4	CSARQGGDIQYF
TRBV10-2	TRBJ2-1	CASSESGRGAAYNEQFF
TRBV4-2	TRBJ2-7	CASSQEASSGSGSEQYF
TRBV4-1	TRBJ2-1	CASSQDPAGVSYNEQFF
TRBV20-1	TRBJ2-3	CSARTGTVEGDTQYF
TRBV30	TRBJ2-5	CAWSVDSRETQYF
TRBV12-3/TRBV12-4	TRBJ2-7	CASSLEWLEIGPGQGYEQYF
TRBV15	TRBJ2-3	CATSGYRDPGLVTQYF
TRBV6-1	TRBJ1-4	CASNAGGANEKLFF
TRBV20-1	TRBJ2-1	CSAVSRDRNPSSYNEQFF
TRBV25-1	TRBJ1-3	CASSDRGQPGNTIYF
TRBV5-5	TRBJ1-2	CASSPMDASANYGYTF
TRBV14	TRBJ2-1	CASSQRNPEQFF
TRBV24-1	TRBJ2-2	CATSHSRAPLGTGELFF